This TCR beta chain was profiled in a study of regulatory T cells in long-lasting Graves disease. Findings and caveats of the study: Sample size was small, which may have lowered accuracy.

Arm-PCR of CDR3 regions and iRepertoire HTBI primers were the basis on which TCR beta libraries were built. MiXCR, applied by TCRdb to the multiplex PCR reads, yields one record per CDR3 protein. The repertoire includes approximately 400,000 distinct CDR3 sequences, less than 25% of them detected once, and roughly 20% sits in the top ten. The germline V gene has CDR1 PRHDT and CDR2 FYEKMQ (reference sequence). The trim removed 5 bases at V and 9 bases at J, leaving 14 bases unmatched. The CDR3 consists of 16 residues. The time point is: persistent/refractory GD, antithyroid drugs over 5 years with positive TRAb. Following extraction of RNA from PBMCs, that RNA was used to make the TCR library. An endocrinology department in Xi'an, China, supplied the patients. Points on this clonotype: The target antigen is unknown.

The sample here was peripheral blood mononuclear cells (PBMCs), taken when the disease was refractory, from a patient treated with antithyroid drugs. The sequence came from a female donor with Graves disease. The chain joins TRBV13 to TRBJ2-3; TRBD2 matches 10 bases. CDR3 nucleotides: TGTGCCAGCAGCCGACGAGGACTAGCGGCCTCCCCCACGCAGTATTTT. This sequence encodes CASSRRGLAASPTQYF.